This TCR beta chain appears in the sequencing data of a study of blood T cell repertoires in COVID-19. Study at large: Collection of acute and convalescent COVID-19 samples took place in the United States, Italy and Spain.

Profiling relied on immunoSEQ multiplex PCR, and the TCRdb table lists in-frame clones only, not all of them. The sample records 110,000 to 150,000 clones, around 89% being singletons. V lost 1 base to trimming and J lost 1 base, with 14 bases between them. CDR3 length equals 16 residues. Germline CDR1 SGHRS, CDR2 YFSETQ. The chain employs TRBV5-1 and TRBJ1-1; the D gene is possibly TRBD1 (5 bases). The specimen sequenced was peripheral blood. The TCR originated in a woman of 80 years or more with acute or convalescent COVID-19. This CDR3 reads CASSLWALTGNTEAFF. DNA for the CDR3: TGCGCCAGCAGCTTGTGGGCCCTCACAGGGAACACTGAAGCTTTCTTT.